These 2 T cell receptor beta chains share one sample of origin, sequenced in a study of blood T cell repertoires in COVID-19. Assay: immunoSEQ multiplex PCR; the TCRdb copy retains only in-frame clones and omits some. Of 150,000 to 200,000 clones in the sample, approximately 87% were seen once. Material for sequencing was peripheral blood. The receptors originated from a man between 65 and 79 years old with active or convalescent COVID-19.

This sequence joins TRBV9 and TRBJ2-5; D perhaps matches TRBD1 (6 bases). The CDR3 is made up of 14 amino acids. Looked up from germline, CDR1 is SGDLS and CDR2 is YYNGEE. V dropped 3 bases and J dropped 4 bases, with 13 bases sitting between them. The CDR3 region is CASSADSWVETQYF. CDR3 sequence (DNA): TGTGCCAGCAGCGCGGACAGTTGGGTAGAGACCCAGTACTTC.

The V gene is TRBV7-2, the J gene TRBJ2-1, with D perhaps TRBD1 (6 bases). The CDR3 runs 14 residues. Germline V gives CDR1 SGHTA, CDR2 FQGNSA. V was trimmed by 3 bases and J by 6 bases, leaving 12 bases between them. The CDR3, as DNA: TGTGCCAGCAGCTTGGCTTGGGGGCCCAATGAGCAGTTCTTC. The encoded protein is CASSLAWGPNEQFF.